This TCR beta chain was sequenced during a study of glioma-infiltrating T cells after dendritic cell vaccination. Study at large: Between about 2002 and 2012, patients got autologous tumor lysate-pulsed dendritic cell vaccines.

The germline V and J ends were trimmed by 4 bases and 8 bases, with 18 bases remaining between them. The CDR3 runs to 14 residues. Germline V gene lookup returns CDR1 SGDLS and CDR2 YYNGEE. This clone was found a few times. Its antigen is currently unknown. Study-level points and caveats: Higher pretreatment TIL content predicted longer progression-free time and survival.

Generated by immunoSEQ multiplex PCR, the TCRdb table keeps only in-frame clones and is missing some. The sample shows approximately 100,000 clones, roughly 83% of them seen only once. The chain carries TRBV9 and TRBJ1-2; maybe TRBD1 (5 bases). This sequence originates from a human donor with glioblastoma. The sample here was blood, taken before dendritic cell vaccination. CDR3 protein: CASSPRREVNGYTF. The DNA for the CDR3 is TGTGCCAGCAGCCCCCGCAGGGAGGTAAACGGCTACACCTTC.